Below are 32 T cell receptor beta chains sequenced from a single sample in a study of cytomegalovirus exposure and HLA in healthy donors. Sequencing was performed with immunoSEQ multiplex PCR; in TCRdb, only in-frame clones are kept and a portion is missing. Here the sample spans a few hundred thousand clones, 88% being singletons. The sample comprised PBMCs. The receptor set was obtained from a man aged 30 to 45 in good health and CMV-seronegative.

V is TRBV10-3 and J is TRBJ2-6; a possible D gene is TRBD1 (6 bases). CDR1 is ENHRY, CDR2 SYGVKD, per germline. CDR3 size: 15 residues. The germline V and J ends were trimmed by 3 bases and 8 bases, with 14 bases remaining between them. CDR3 amino acids: CAISDRQARTNVLTF. The CDR3 DNA follows: TGTGCCATCAGTGATCGACAGGCAAGGACCAACGTCCTGACTTTC.

The chain couples TRBV10-3 to TRBJ2-7; 8 bases fit TRBD2. This CDR3 is 15 amino acids long. Germline CDR1 and CDR2: ENHRY and SYGVKD. V gave up 6 bases and J gave up 1 base; unmatched junction bases: 8. The CDR3 region is CAISGRDSPSYEQYF. The CDR3 DNA reads as TGTGCCATCAGCGGGAGGGACTCCCCGTCCTACGAGCAGTACTTC.

V usage is TRBV19 and J usage is TRBJ1-6; TRBD1 agrees at 10 bases. V was pared by 5 bases and J by 10 bases, with 5 bases of the junction left unmatched. The germline V gene encodes CDR1 LNHDA and CDR2 SQIVND (reference sequence). This CDR3 region has 14 residues. The CDR3 spells CASSSTGGYSPLHF. The CDR3, as DNA: TGTGCCAGTAGTTCGACAGGGGGCTACTCACCCCTCCACTTT. Filled out from reference TRBV19 and TRBJ1-6, the complete variable domain reads DGGITQSPKYLFRKEGQNVTLSCEQNLNHDAMYWYRQDPGQGLRLIYYSQIVNDFQKGDIAEGYSVSREKKESFPLTVTSAQKNPTAFYLCASSSTGGYSPLHFGNGTRLTVT.

This rearrangement joins TRBV18 to TRBJ1-4; 8 positions match TRBD1. Germline V gene sequence: CDR1 KGHSH, CDR2 LQKENI. Trimming cost V 3 bases and J 0 bases; bases outside gene matches: 9. This CDR3 region has 18 residues. CDR3 loop: CASSPLNLQGATNEKLFF. CDR3 coding DNA: TGTGCCAGCTCACCGCTAAATCTACAGGGGGCAACTAATGAAAAACTGTTTTTT.

This chain links TRBV5-4 with TRBJ1-6; possible D gene TRBD1, 5 bases. The CDR3 loop spans 14 amino acids. CDR1 SGHNT and CDR2 YYREEE come from the germline V gene (reference sequence). V was shortened by 7 bases and J by 8 bases, with 16 bases between the two germline ends. The CDR3 loop reads CASRGGEGHSPLHF. Written as DNA, the CDR3 is TGTGCCAGCCGTGGAGGGGAAGGTCATTCACCCCTCCACTTT.

This clone has more than one count but fewer than ten. This chain joins TRBV18 and TRBJ1-6, with 7 bases that match TRBD1. Trimming cost V 5 bases and J 7 bases; bases outside gene matches: 5. The CDR3 length is 14 residues. CDR1 is KGHSH, CDR2 LQKENI, per germline. The CDR3 is CASSDDRVNSPLHF. The CDR3 DNA sequence: TGTGCCAGCTCAGATGACAGGGTCAATTCACCCCTCCACTTT.

This clone was seen once. This chain connects TRBV6-1 to TRBJ1-2, with 9 bases fitting TRBD1. The CDR3 contains 15 residues. Trimming took 4 bases from V and 3 from J; bases not matched to a gene: 6. CDR1 and CDR2 from the germline V gene are MNHNS and SASEGT. This CDR3 is CASSAGQGNYYGYTF. The CDR3 nucleotides are TGTGCCAGCAGTGCAGGACAGGGGAACTACTATGGCTACACCTTC.

This sequence joins TRBV11-2 and TRBJ1-2; D possibly corresponds to TRBD1 (6 bases). The CDR3 loop spans 17 amino acids. Looked up from germline, CDR1 is SGHAT and CDR2 is FQNNGV. V lost 5 bases, J lost 2 bases, and 21 bases lay in between. The CDR3 bases are TGTGCCAGCAGCCCGCGAACCGGGACACTAAAGAACTATGGCTACACCTTC. Its translation: CASSPRTGTLKNYGYTF.

This chain links TRBV7-9 with TRBJ1-1; D is possibly TRBD1 (5 bases). Germline V gene sequence: CDR1 SEHNR, CDR2 FQNEAQ (reference sequence). V shed 8 bases and J shed 2 bases, with 15 bases lying between them. The CDR3 consists of 14 residues. CDR3 nucleotides: TGTGCCAGCCTCAATCAGGGTCGCAACACTGAAGCTTTCTTT. It encodes CASLNQGRNTEAFF.

This clone has a single count. This rearrangement joins TRBV7-8 to TRBJ1-5, with D perhaps TRBD1 (6 bases). The germline gives CDR1 SGHVS, CDR2 FQNEAQ. V was trimmed by 5 bases and J by 3 bases, leaving 14 bases between them. This CDR3 is 15 amino acids long. In nucleotides, the CDR3 is TGTGCCAGCAGCACAACAGGGAGCAACAATCAGCCCCAGCATTTT. Translating it yields CASSTTGSNNQPQHF. Drawing the rest from reference TRBV7-8 and TRBJ1-5, the complete variable domain is GAGVSQSPRYKVAKRGQDVALRCDPISGHVSLFWYQQALGQGPEFLTYFQNEAQLDKSGLPSDRFFAERPEGSVSTLKIQRTQQEDSAVYLCASSTTGSNNQPQHFGDGTRLSIL.

This clone was found a few times. The chain combines TRBV28 with TRBJ1-2; D ambiguous. Trimming took off 2 bases at V and 7 bases at J, with 14 bases between the two ends. Germline V gene sequence: CDR1 MDHEN, CDR2 SYDVKM. This CDR3 has 14 residues. The CDR3 region has the DNA TGTGCCAGCAGTTTAACCCTCGACATCGGTGGCTACACCTTC. It is translated as CASSLTLDIGGYTF.

The chain carries TRBV18 and TRBJ1-1; D is undetermined. CDR3 length: 17 amino acids. The V end was cut by 2 bases, the J end by 0 bases, with 16 bases between. Germline CDR1 KGHSH, CDR2 LQKENI. CDR3 region: CASSPSGAGLLNTEAFF. As DNA, the CDR3 is TGTGCCAGCTCACCAAGCGGAGCAGGCCTTTTGAACACTGAAGCTTTCTTT.

The rearrangement links TRBV2 to TRBJ1-2; no clear D gene. The CDR3 loop spans 14 amino acids. Trimming stripped 1 base from V and 4 bases from J, with 10 bases between. In germline, CDR1 is SNHLY, CDR2 FYNNEI. The CDR3 region has the DNA TGTGCCAGCAGTGAAGGTGGCGGCGGCTATGGCTACACCTTC. Its protein is CASSEGGGGYGYTF.

The rearrangement uses TRBV5-6 and TRBJ1-2; tentative D call: TRBD1 (6 bases). V lost 4 bases and J 4 bases, leaving 17 bases between the germline ends. The CDR3 runs to 15 residues. The germline V gene encodes CDR1 SGHDT and CDR2 YYEEEE. CDR3 amino acids: CASSRSGAPSYGYTF. The CDR3, as DNA: TGTGCCAGCAGCCGCTCAGGGGCCCCCTCCTATGGCTACACCTTC.

The chain recombines TRBV6-1 with TRBJ2-3; D is perhaps TRBD2 (5 bases). With 4 bases removed from V and 0 bases from J, the gap between germline ends came to 17 bases. The CDR3 length is 17 residues. The germline V gene encodes CDR1 MNHNS and CDR2 SASEGT. CDR3 nucleotides: TGTGCCAGCAGTGCCCCGTTCGGACCGGGAAGCACAGATACGCAGTATTTT. Its translation: CASSAPFGPGSTDTQYF.

The gene calls are TRBV5-1 and TRBJ1-1, with D unclear. Trimming cost V 2 bases and J 1 base, with 9 bases left between them. Germline CDR1 and CDR2: SGHRS and YFSETQ. CDR3 length: 14 residues. The CDR3 coding sequence is TGCGCCAGCAGCTTAACGACGGGGAACACTGAAGCTTTCTTT. It is translated as CASSLTTGNTEAFF.

The rearrangement links TRBV5-1 to TRBJ2-1; D is perhaps TRBD1 (6 bases). Germline assignment: CDR1 SGHRS and CDR2 YFSETQ. V lost 7 bases, J lost 5 bases, and 10 bases lay in between. This CDR3 region has 12 residues. The chain's CDR3 is CASGQGNNEQFF. CDR3 DNA sequence: TGCGCCAGCGGCCAGGGGAACAATGAGCAGTTCTTC.

J is TRBJ2-7 and V is TRBV6-5; 9 bases are shared with TRBD1. Losses at the gene ends were 7 bases for V and 2 bases for J; bases not matched to a gene: 9. The CDR3 covers 15 residues. Germline V lookup: CDR1 MNHEY, CDR2 SVGAGI. CDR3 DNA: TGTGCCAGCAAAAACCGGGACAGGGCCCCCTACGAGCAGTACTTC. Its translation is CASKNRDRAPYEQYF.

This chain uses TRBV6-6 with TRBJ2-7; 9 positions match TRBD2. The CDR3 contains 15 residues. Trimming removed 2 bases from V and 4 bases from J; junction bases left unmatched: 6. The germline CDR1 and CDR2 sequences are MNHNY and SVGAGI (reference sequence). CDR3 protein: CASSYRSGGQYEQYF. The CDR3, as DNA: TGTGCCAGCAGTTACAGGAGCGGGGGGCAATACGAGCAGTACTTC.

The chain recombines TRBV4-1 with TRBJ1-1, with a tentative D call TRBD1 (5 bases). Trimming shortened V by 1 base and J by 3 bases, and 12 bases separated the two germline ends. Germline values: CDR1 MGHRA, CDR2 YSYEKL. The CDR3 spans 15 residues. CDR3 region: CASSQVVGADTEAFF. In DNA form, the CDR3 reads TGCGCCAGCAGCCAAGTAGTTGGGGCGGACACTGAAGCTTTCTTT.

The chain is built from TRBV18 and TRBJ2-7; a weak D match, TRBD1 (6 bases). Deletions cut 2 bases from V and 4 bases from J, with 9 bases between. From germline, CDR1 is KGHSH and CDR2 LQKENI. The CDR3 is 13 residues long. CDR3 region: CASSPGGYYEQYF. For the CDR3, the DNA is TGTGCCAGCTCACCAGGGGGCTATTACGAGCAGTACTTC.

The V and J genes are TRBV7-2 and TRBJ1-1; D remains unclear. The V gene lost 5 bases and the J gene lost 4 bases, with 8 bases spanning the gap. The V gene's germline CDR1 is SGHTA and CDR2 FQGNSA. This CDR3 has 12 amino acids. The CDR3 spells CASSLILTEAFF. As DNA, the CDR3 is TGTGCCAGCAGCCTTATCCTCACTGAAGCTTTCTTT.

The rearrangement uses TRBV7-7 and TRBJ2-4; TRBD2 might be the D (6 bases). Trimming removed 5 bases at V and 0 bases at J, with 14 bases between. This CDR3 has 16 amino acids. Germline CDR1 is SSHAT and CDR2 is FNYEAQ (reference sequence). The CDR3 coding sequence is TGTGCCAGCAGCCCCGATGAGGGACTAGCCAAAAACATTCAGTACTTC. Protein sequence: CASSPDEGLAKNIQYF.

The genes are TRBV4-1 and TRBJ1-1; the match to TRBD1 covers 11 bases. Trimming took 4 bases from V and 3 from J; bases not matched to a gene: 4. The CDR3 has 15 amino acids. Germline CDR1 reads MGHRA; CDR2 reads YSYEKL. The CDR3 bases are TGCGCCAGCAGCCGGGGGACAGGGGGGGACACTGAAGCTTTCTTT. Its translation: CASSRGTGGDTEAFF.

The V gene is TRBV19, the J gene TRBJ2-7, with a tentative D call TRBD1 (6 bases). Looked up from germline, CDR1 is LNHDA and CDR2 is SQIVND (reference sequence). CDR3 length: 16 amino acids. V was clipped by 4 bases and J by 0 bases, with 16 bases between them. CDR3 loop: CASSTSSQGSSYEQYF. The CDR3 nucleotides are TGTGCCAGTAGTACCTCTTCCCAGGGGAGCTCCTACGAGCAGTACTTC.

The chain employs TRBV14 and TRBJ2-3, with a possible D match to TRBD2 (5 bases). Trimming shortened V by 5 bases and J by 1 base, and 13 bases separated the two germline ends. Per germline, CDR1 SGHDN and CDR2 FVKESK. This CDR3 spans 15 amino acids. CDR3 sequence: CASSAMAGGTDTQYF. DNA of the CDR3: TGTGCCAGCAGCGCTATGGCGGGTGGCACAGATACGCAGTATTTT.

The chain couples TRBV7-2 to TRBJ2-1, with 7 bases identical to TRBD2. Germline V gene lookup returns CDR1 SGHTA and CDR2 FQGNSA. V was pared by 7 bases and J by 6 bases, with 12 bases of the junction left unmatched. The CDR3 spans 15 residues. DNA for the CDR3: TGTGCCAGCATCCTAGGTGGGACTACCCCCAATGAGCAGTTCTTC. This codes for CASILGGTTPNEQFF.

The chain combines TRBV4-1 with TRBJ2-5; 9 positions match TRBD2. The germline V gene has CDR1 MGHRA and CDR2 YSYEKL. The CDR3 loop spans 21 amino acids. The V segment lost 0 bases and the J segment 4 bases; nucleotides outside the gene matches: 21. CDR3 residues: CASSQDPSLRGGTSRSETQYF. DNA for the CDR3: TGCGCCAGCAGCCAAGATCCCTCCTTGCGGGGGGGGACATCGAGGTCAGAGACCCAGTACTTC.

The chain employs TRBV6-1 and TRBJ1-2; 8 positions agree with TRBD1. This CDR3 is built from 16 residues. V dropped 0 bases and J dropped 4; count of bases not matched to a gene: 7. In germline, CDR1 is MNHNS, CDR2 SASEGT. The CDR3 region has the DNA TGTGCCAGCAGTGAAGCGCTCAGGGGGCCGGGCTATGGCTACACCTTC. It is translated as CASSEALRGPGYGYTF.

This sequence joins TRBV5-1 and TRBJ1-2; 7 bases align to TRBD1. Looked up from germline, CDR1 is SGHRS and CDR2 is YFSETQ. The CDR3 runs 18 residues. V was pared by 0 bases and J by 2 bases, with 13 bases of the junction left unmatched. In DNA form, the CDR3 reads TGCGCCAGCAGCTTGGCACACTGGGTGCAGGGGGAAAACTATGGCTACACCTTC. Residues: CASSLAHWVQGENYGYTF.

The chain combines TRBV18 with TRBJ1-4; 7 nucleotides align to TRBD1. V lost 2 bases, J lost 5 bases, and 2 bases stayed unmatched. Germline CDR1 KGHSH, CDR2 LQKENI. The CDR3 extends over 14 amino acids. CDR3 nucleotides: TGTGCCAGCTCACCAGAGACAGGGAATGAAAAACTGTTTTTT. This encodes CASSPETGNEKLFF.

This clone has more than one count but fewer than ten. The gene calls are TRBV19 and TRBJ2-7, with a possible D match to TRBD1 (6 bases). V lost 3 bases and J 2 bases, leaving 8 bases between the germline ends. The CDR3 loop spans 13 amino acids. Germline V gives CDR1 LNHDA, CDR2 SQIVND (reference sequence). The DNA of the CDR3 is TGTGCCAGTAGTATCAGGGGTCCCTACGAGCAGTACTTC. Amino acids: CASSIRGPYEQYF.